These 4 T cell receptor beta chains share one sample of origin, sequenced in a study of PD-1 blockade in mismatch repair-deficient tumors. Assay: immunoSEQ multiplex PCR; the TCRdb copy retains only in-frame clones and omits some. Here the sample spans about 51,000 clones, roughly 78% being singletons. The sample was peripheral blood, taken 4 weeks after starting pembrolizumab. The source of these receptors is an adult with mismatch repair-deficient cancer.

The CDR3 loop is CASSRDRLAVYTF. DNA for the CDR3: TGTGCCAGCAGCCGGGACAGGCTTGCCGTCTACACCTTC. This rearrangement joins TRBV19 to TRBJ1-2; TRBD1 matches at 8 bases. V lost 9 bases, J lost 10 bases, and 13 bases stayed unmatched. CDR1 is LNHDA and CDR2 is SQIVND in the germline V gene (reference sequence). CDR3 length: 13 residues.

This clone occurred a few times. The chain joins TRBV27 to TRBJ2-7; D is unclear. The CDR3 extends over 12 amino acids. V was trimmed by 8 bases and J by 7 bases, leaving 15 bases between them. The germline gives CDR1 MNHEY, CDR2 SMNVEV (reference sequence). The CDR3 bases are TGTGCCAGCGGCCAGGTACGCCTTGAGCAGTACTTC. Its protein product is CASGQVRLEQYF.

This chain links TRBV19 with TRBJ1-5; D unresolved. Germline V CDR1 and CDR2: LNHDA, SQIVND (reference sequence). The V gene lost 5 bases and the J gene lost 7 bases, with 15 bases spanning the gap. The CDR3 runs 14 residues. CDR3 region: CASSERALSQPQHF. In DNA, the CDR3 is TGTGCCAGTAGTGAACGGGCTCTCTCACAGCCCCAGCATTTT.

This CDR3 reads CASSPGAGYEQYF. The CDR3 coding sequence is TGTGCCAGCAGCCCGGGGGCGGGTTACGAGCAGTACTTC. The J gene is TRBJ2-7, the V gene TRBV7-3, with D perhaps assigned TRBD1 or TRBD2 (6 bases each). Germline V gene lookup returns CDR1 SGHTA and CDR2 FQGTGA. The CDR3 contains 13 residues. The V end was cut by 5 bases, the J end by 4 bases, with 12 bases between.